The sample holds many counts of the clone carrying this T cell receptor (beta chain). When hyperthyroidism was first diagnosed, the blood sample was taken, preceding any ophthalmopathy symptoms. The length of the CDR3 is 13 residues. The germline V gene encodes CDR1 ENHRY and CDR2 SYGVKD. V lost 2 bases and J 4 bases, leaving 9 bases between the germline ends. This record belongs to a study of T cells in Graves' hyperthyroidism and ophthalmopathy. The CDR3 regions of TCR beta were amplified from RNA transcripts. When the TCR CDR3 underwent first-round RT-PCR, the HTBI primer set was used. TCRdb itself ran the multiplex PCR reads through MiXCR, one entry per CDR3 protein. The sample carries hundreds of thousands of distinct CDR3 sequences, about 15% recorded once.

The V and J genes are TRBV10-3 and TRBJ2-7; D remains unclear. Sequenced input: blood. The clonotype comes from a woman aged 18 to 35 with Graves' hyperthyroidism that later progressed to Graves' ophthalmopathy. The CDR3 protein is CAISERQDYEQYF. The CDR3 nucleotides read TGTGCCATCAGTGAGCGGCAGGATTACGAGCAGTACTTC.